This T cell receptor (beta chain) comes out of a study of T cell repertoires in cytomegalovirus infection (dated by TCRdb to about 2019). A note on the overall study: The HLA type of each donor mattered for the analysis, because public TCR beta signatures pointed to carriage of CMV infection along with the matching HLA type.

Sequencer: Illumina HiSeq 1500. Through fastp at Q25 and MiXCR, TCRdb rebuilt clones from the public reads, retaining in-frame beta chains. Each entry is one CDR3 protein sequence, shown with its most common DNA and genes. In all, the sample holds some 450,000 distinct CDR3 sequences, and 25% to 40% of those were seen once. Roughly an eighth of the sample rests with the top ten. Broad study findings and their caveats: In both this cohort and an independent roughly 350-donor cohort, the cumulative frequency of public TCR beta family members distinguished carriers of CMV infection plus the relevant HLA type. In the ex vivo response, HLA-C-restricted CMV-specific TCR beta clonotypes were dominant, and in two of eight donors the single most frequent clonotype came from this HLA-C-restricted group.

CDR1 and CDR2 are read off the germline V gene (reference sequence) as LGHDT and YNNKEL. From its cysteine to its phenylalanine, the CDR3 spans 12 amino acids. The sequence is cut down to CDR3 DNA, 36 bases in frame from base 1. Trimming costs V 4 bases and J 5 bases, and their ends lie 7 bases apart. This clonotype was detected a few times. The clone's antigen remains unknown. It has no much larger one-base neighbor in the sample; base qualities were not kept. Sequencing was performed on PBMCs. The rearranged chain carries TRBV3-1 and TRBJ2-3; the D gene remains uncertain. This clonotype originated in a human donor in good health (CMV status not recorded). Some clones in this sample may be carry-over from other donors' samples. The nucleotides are TGTGCCAGCAGCCCCGTGAGAGATACGCAGTATTTT. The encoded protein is CASSPVRDTQYF.